The 2 T cell receptor beta chains given below trace back to one sample, sequenced in a study of blood T cell repertoires in COVID-19. Repertoires were generated with immunoSEQ multiplex PCR, while TCRdb's copy carries only in-frame clones and drops some. The profile shows 63,000 or so clones, 65% to 90% of them singletons. Specimen: peripheral blood. The origin of the receptors is a man at least 80 years old with active COVID-19.

The V and J genes are TRBV11-3 and TRBJ2-7, with D possibly TRBD1 on 6 matching bases. Trimming took off 5 bases at V and 6 bases at J, with 14 bases between the two ends. Per germline, CDR1 SGHNT and CDR2 YENEEA. This CDR3 spans 13 amino acids. The CDR3 region has the DNA TGTGCCAGCAGCCACGACAGGTGGGGCGAGCAGTACTTC. It codes for CASSHDRWGEQYF.

The chain is built from TRBV5-1 and TRBJ2-7, with D perhaps TRBD1 (6 bases). The CDR3 is made up of 15 amino acids. V was pared by 3 bases and J by 4 bases, with 17 bases between. Germline V gene sequence: CDR1 SGHRS, CDR2 YFSETQ. Here the CDR3 reads CASSYARDNLYEQYF. The CDR3 DNA follows: TGCGCCAGCAGCTACGCCAGGGACAACCTATACGAGCAGTACTTC.